This T cell receptor beta chain was sequenced for a study of early T cells in non-severe SARS-CoV-2 infection. Overall study: Sequencing used unsorted whole-blood bulk RNA, so chains lack pairing.

Researchers tagged individual cDNA molecules with unique molecular identifiers. TCRdb re-analysed the 5' RACE reads in MiXCR, keeping a single row per CDR3 protein. The sample includes 85,000 to 100,000 distinct CDR3 sequences, about 11% of them seen just once. The clonotype originates from an adult who was a healthcare worker with PCR-confirmed SARS-CoV-2 infection or an uninfected control (not recorded which). Sequenced here: whole blood, sampled at baseline.

The CDR3 coding sequence is TGTGCCAGCAGCCAAGGCGGACTAGCGGGGGGAGGTCAGTACTTC. It yields the protein CASSQGGLAGGGQYF. This chain joins TRBV3-2 and TRBJ2-7; the table's D gene call, TRBD2, was not cross checked with the DNA. TRBV3-2 is given as a pseudogene. The length of the CDR3 is 15 residues.